These T cell receptor beta chains were read from a single sample in a study of OX40 agonist ivuxolimab in advanced cancers. Sequencing was performed with immunoSEQ multiplex PCR; in TCRdb, only in-frame clones are kept and a portion is missing. The sample yields 80,000 to 95,000 clones, 80% to 90% seen once. The specimen comprised CD4+ or CD8+ T cells sorted from blood, sampled in a trial of the OX40 agonist ivuxolimab. The receptors shown here come from an adult with an advanced solid tumor such as melanoma, head and neck, liver or kidney cancer. Each CDR3 is given with its conserved first and last residue. A D gene is named only where the DNA matches it firmly.

D: .; V: TRBV19; J: TRBJ1-5; DNA: TGTGCCAGTAGTCGAACAGATAGCAATCAGCCCCAGCATTTT; CDR3: CASSRTDSNQPQHF
D: .; V: TRBV15; J: TRBJ1-6; DNA: TGTGCCACCAGCACCAGGCGGTCTGGCACGGTCAATTCACCCCTCCACTTT; CDR3: CATSTRRSGTVNSPLHF
D: TRBD1; V: TRBV6-1; J: TRBJ1-2; DNA: TGTGCCAGCAGTGCGCCAGGGGGCTATGGCTACACCTTC; CDR3: CASSAPGGYGYTF
D: TRBD1; V: TRBV7-9; J: TRBJ2-2; DNA: TGTGCCAGCAGCTCCAGACAGGGGGTTGGAACCGGGGAGCTGTTTTTT; CDR3: CASSSRQGVGTGELFF
D: .; V: TRBV14; J: TRBJ2-6; DNA: TGTGCCAGCAGCCCTTTCGGAGCTGGGGCCAACGTCCTGACTTTC; CDR3: CASSPFGAGANVLTF
D: .; V: TRBV18; J: TRBJ1-1; DNA: TGTGCCAGCTCACCGACCCGGAGAGGGGTCGGAACTGAAGCTTTCTTT; CDR3: CASSPTRRGVGTEAFF
D: TRBD1; V: TRBV19; J: TRBJ1-2; DNA: TGTGCCAGTAGTATAGCGGGACAGGGGAGTTACTATGGCTACACCTTC; CDR3: CASSIAGQGSYYGYTF
D: .; V: TRBV6-5; J: TRBJ1-5; DNA: TGTGCCAGCAGTTCAGTTTTTAGCAATCAGCCCCAGCATTTT; CDR3: CASSSVFSNQPQHF
D: TRBD2; V: TRBV7-6; J: TRBJ2-1; DNA: TGTGCCAGCAGCTACGGGACTAGCGGGGTCCATGAGCAGTTCTTC; CDR3: CASSYGTSGVHEQFF
D: TRBD1; V: TRBV30; J: TRBJ2-7; DNA: TGTGCCTGGAGTGTAAAGGGGGCTTGGTACGAGCAGTACTTC; CDR3: CAWSVKGAWYEQYF